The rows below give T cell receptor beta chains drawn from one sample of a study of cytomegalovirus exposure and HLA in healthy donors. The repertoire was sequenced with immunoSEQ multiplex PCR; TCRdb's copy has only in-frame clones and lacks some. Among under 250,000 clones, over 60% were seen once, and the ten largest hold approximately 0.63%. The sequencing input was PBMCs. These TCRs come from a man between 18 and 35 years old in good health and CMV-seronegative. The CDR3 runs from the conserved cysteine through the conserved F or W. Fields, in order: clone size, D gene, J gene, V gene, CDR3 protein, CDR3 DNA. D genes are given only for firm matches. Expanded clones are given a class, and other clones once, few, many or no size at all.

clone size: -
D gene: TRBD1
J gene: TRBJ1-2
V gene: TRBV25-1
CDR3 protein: CASSESGSGGRSGYTF
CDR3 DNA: TGTGCCAGCAGTGAATCGGGATCAGGGGGCAGGAGTGGCTACACCTTC

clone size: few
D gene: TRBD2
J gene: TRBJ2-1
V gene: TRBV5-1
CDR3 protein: CASSLMAGTSGLYNEQFF
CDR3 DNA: TGCGCCAGCAGCTTAATGGCCGGGACTAGCGGCCTCTACAATGAGCAGTTCTTC

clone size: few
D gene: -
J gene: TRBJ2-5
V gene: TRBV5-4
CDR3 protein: CASSIGQQETQYF
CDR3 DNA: TGTGCCAGCAGCATTGGACAGCAAGAGACCCAGTACTTC

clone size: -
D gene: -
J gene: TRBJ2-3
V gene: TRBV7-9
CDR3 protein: CASSLVYTDTQYF
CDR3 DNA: TGTGCCAGCAGCTTAGTCTACACAGATACGCAGTATTTT

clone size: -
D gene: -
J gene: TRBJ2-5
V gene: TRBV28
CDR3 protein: CASSFGGQETQYF
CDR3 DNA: TGTGCCAGCAGTTTCGGGGGACAAGAGACCCAGTACTTC

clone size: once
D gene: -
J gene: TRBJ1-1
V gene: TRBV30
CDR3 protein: CACPGGGTEAFF
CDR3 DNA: TGTGCCTGCCCGGGGGGGGGAACTGAAGCTTTCTTT

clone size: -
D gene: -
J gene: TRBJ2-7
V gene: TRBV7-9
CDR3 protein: CASSSRDSYEQYF
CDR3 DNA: TGTGCCAGCAGCTCCCGGGACTCCTACGAGCAGTACTTC

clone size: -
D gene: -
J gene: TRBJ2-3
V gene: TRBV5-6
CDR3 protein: CASSPGLDTQYF
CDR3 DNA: TGTGCCAGCAGCCCAGGACTAGATACGCAGTATTTT

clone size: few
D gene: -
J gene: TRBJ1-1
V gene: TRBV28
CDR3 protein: CASSYPLATEAFF
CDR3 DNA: TGTGCCAGCAGTTACCCCCTAGCGACTGAAGCTTTCTTT

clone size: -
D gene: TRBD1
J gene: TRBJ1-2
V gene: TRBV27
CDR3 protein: CASSSTGPWGYTF
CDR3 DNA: TGTGCCAGCAGTTCGACAGGGCCTTGGGGCTACACCTTC

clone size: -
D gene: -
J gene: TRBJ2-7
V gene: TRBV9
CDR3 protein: CASSALPTSRDEQYF
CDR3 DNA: TGTGCCAGCAGCGCCCTCCCTACCTCCAGGGACGAGCAGTACTTC

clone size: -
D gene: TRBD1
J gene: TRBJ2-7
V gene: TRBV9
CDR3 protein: CASSVRTGDKQYF
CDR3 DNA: TGTGCCAGCAGCGTCCGGACAGGGGATAAGCAGTACTTC

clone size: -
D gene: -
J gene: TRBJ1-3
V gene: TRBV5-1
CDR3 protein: CASSLGSGGNTIYF
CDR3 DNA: TGCGCCAGCAGCTTGGGGTCAGGGGGAAACACCATATATTTT

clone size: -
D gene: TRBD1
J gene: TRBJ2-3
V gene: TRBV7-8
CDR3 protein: CASSFPGQRRDTQYF
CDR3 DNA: TGTGCCAGCAGCTTTCCGGGACAGAGAAGGGATACGCAGTATTTT

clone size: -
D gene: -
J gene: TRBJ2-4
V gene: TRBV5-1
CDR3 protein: CASSIDTWEDIQYF
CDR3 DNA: TGCGCCAGCAGCATAGACACGTGGGAGGACATTCAGTACTTC

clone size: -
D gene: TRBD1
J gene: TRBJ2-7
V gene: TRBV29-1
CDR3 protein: CSARDRSYEQYF
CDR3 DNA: TGCAGCGCCCGGGACAGATCCTACGAGCAGTACTTC

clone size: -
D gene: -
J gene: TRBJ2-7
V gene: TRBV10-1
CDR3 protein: CASSPNGGYEQYF
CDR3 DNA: TGCGCCAGCAGTCCAAACGGGGGCTACGAGCAGTACTTC

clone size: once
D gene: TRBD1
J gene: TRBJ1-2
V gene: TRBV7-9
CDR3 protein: CASSSSTGAGYTF
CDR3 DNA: TGTGCCAGCAGCTCCTCAACAGGGGCCGGCTACACCTTC

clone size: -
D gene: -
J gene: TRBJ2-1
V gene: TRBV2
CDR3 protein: CASSVVGSGIGRTSSYNEQFF
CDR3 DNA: TGTGCCAGCAGTGTAGTAGGTTCAGGGATAGGGCGGACGAGCTCCTACAATGAGCAGTTCTTC

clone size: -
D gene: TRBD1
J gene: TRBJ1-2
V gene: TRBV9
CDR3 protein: CASNGGTGDDYGYTF
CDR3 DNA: TGTGCCAGCAACGGGGGGACAGGTGACGACTATGGCTACACCTTC

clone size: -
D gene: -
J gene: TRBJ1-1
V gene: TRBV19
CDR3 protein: CASSWGLNTEAFF
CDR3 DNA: TGTGCCAGTAGTTGGGGGCTGAACACTGAAGCTTTCTTT

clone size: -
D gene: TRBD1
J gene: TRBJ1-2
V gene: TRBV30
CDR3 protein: CAWRPQYTGQMNYGYTF
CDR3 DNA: TGTGCCTGGAGGCCTCAATATACGGGACAGATGAACTATGGCTACACCTTC

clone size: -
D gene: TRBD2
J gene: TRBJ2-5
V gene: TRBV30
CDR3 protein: CAWSVPGLAGGSEAQYF
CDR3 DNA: TGTGCCTGGAGTGTACCGGGACTAGCGGGAGGGTCGGAGGCCCAGTACTTC

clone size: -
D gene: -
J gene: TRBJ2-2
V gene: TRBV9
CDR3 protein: CASSGIVSGKYFTGELFF
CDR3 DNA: TGTGCCAGCAGCGGAATCGTCTCAGGGAAGTACTTTACCGGGGAGCTGTTTTTT

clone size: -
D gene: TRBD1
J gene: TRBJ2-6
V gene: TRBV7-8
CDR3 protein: CASSSRTGASSGANVLTF
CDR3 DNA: TGTGCCAGCAGCTCGCGGACAGGGGCGAGCTCTGGGGCCAACGTCCTGACTTTC

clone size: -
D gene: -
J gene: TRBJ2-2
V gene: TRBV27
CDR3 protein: CASSLFKGAPYTGELFF
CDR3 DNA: TGTGCCAGCAGTTTATTCAAAGGGGCACCGTACACCGGGGAGCTGTTTTTT

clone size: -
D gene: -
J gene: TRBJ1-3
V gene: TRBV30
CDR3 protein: CAWGVGWAGLSGNTIYF
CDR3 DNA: TGTGCCTGGGGCGTGGGTTGGGCAGGCCTCTCTGGAAACACCATATATTTT

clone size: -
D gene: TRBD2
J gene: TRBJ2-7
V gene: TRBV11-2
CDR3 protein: CASSLSTSGGKYEQYF
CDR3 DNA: TGTGCCAGCAGCTTATCTACTAGCGGGGGTAAATACGAGCAGTACTTC

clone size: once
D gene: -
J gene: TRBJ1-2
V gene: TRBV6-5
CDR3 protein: CASSYSTALTHIGYTF
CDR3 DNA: TGTGCCAGCAGTTACTCGACAGCACTTACCCACATTGGCTACACCTTC

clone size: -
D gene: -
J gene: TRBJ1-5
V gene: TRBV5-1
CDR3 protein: CASSLGDTSNQPQHF
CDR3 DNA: TGCGCCAGCAGCCTAGGGGACACTAGCAATCAGCCCCAGCATTTT

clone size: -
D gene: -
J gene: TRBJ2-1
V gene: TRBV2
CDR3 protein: CASLTDNEQFF
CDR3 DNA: TGTGCCAGTCTGACAGACAATGAGCAGTTCTTC

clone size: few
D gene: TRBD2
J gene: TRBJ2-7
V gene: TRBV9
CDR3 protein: CASSASGSRSYEQYF
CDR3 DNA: TGTGCCAGCAGCGCCAGCGGGAGCCGCTCCTACGAGCAGTACTTC

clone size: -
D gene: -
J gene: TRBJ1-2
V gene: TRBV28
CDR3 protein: CASSLARGYGYTF
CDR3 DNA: TGTGCCAGCAGTTTGGCCAGGGGCTATGGCTACACCTTC

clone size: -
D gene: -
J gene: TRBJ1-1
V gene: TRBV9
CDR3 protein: CASSVGRTTPAEAFF
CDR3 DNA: TGTGCCAGCAGCGTAGGTAGAACTACACCGGCTGAAGCTTTCTTT

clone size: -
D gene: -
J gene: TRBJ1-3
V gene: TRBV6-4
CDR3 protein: CASSDFAGLRAGNTIYF
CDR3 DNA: TGTGCCAGCAGTGACTTCGCTGGCTTGAGGGCCGGAAACACCATATATTTT

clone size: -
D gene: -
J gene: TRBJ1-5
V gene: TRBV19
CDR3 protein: CASSIQEVLDNQPQHF
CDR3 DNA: TGTGCCAGTAGTATACAGGAGGTATTGGACAATCAGCCCCAGCATTTT

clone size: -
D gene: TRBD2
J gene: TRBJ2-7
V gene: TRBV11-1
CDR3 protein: CASSLGSASGSYEQYF
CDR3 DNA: TGTGCCAGCAGCTTAGGTTCGGCTAGCGGCTCCTACGAGCAGTACTTC

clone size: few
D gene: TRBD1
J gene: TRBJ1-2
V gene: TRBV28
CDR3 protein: CASSFGTGSGGYTF
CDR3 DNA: TGTGCCAGCAGTTTTGGGACAGGGAGTGGTGGCTACACCTTC

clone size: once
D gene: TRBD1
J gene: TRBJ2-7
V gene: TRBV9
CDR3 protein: CASSQRTGTDEQYF
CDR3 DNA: TGTGCCAGCAGCCAACGGACAGGGACTGACGAGCAGTACTTC

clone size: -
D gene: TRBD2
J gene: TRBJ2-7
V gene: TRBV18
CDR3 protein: CASSPILTSDYEQYF
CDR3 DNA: TGTGCCAGCTCACCAATTTTAACTAGCGATTACGAGCAGTACTTC

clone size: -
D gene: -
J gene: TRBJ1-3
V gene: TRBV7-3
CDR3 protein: CASSENLGGTIYF
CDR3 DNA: TGTGCCAGCAGCGAGAACCTAGGTGGCACCATATATTTT

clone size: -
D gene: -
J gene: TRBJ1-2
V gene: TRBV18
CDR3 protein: CASSPQREGNYGYTF
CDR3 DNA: TGTGCCAGCTCACCACAGCGGGAGGGGAACTATGGCTACACCTTC

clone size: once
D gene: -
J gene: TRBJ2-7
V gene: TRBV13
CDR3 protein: CASSAGSPGYEQYF
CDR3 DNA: TGTGCCAGCAGCGCTGGTTCTCCCGGGTACGAGCAGTACTTC

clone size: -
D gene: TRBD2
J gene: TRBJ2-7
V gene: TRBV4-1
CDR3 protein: CASSQGGSGGSQQYF
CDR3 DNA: TGCGCCAGCAGCCAAGGAGGGTCTGGCGGGAGCCAGCAGTACTTC

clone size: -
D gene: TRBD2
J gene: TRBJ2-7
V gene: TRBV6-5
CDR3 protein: CASTFSGSSYEQYF
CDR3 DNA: TGTGCCAGCACCTTTAGCGGGAGCTCCTACGAGCAGTACTTC

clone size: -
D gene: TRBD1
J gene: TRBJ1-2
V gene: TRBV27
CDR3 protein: CASGQGESYTF
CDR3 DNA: TGTGCCAGTGGACAGGGTGAGAGCTACACCTTC

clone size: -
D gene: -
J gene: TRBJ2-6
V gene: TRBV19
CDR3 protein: CASSTPHASGANVLTF
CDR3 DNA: TGTGCCAGTAGTACCCCCCATGCGTCTGGGGCCAACGTCCTGACTTTC

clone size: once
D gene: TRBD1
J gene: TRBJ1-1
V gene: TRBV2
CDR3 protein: CASSDRTGPNTEAFF
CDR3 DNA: TGTGCCAGCAGTGACCGGACAGGGCCGAACACTGAAGCTTTCTTT

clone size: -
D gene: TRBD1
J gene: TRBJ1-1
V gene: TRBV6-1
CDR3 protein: CASNQQGFTEAFF
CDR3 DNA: TGTGCCAGCAACCAACAGGGGTTCACTGAAGCTTTCTTT

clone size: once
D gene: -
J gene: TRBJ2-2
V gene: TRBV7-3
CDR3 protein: CASSPQGAGGPGELFF
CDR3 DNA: TGTGCCAGCAGCCCCCAGGGGGCCGGGGGGCCCGGGGAGCTGTTTTTT

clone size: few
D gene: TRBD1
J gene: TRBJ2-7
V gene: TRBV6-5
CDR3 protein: CASRRTGTSYEQYF
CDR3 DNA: TGTGCCAGCAGAAGGACAGGGACCTCCTACGAGCAGTACTTC

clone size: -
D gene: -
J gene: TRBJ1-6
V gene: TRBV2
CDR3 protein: CASRGEGTSSYNSPLHF
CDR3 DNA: TGTGCCAGCAGAGGGGAGGGGACATCCTCCTATAATTCACCCCTCCACTTT

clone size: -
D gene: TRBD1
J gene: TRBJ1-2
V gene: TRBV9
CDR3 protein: CASSLMMTGKLGGYTF
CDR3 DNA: TGTGCCAGCAGCCTGATGATGACAGGGAAGCTAGGGGGCTACACCTTC